Each of the 26 T cell receptor beta chains below was sequenced from the same sample in a study of blood T cell repertoires in COVID-19. Generated by immunoSEQ multiplex PCR, the TCRdb table keeps only in-frame clones and is missing some. Of 400,000 to 500,000 clones listed, over 75% were seen once; the top ten hold 1.4%. Input material: PBMCs or T cells enriched from blood (not recorded which). These receptors originate from a woman younger than 35 who had been exposed to COVID-19.

The chain carries TRBV5-4 and TRBJ2-1; 10 positions match TRBD2. CDR3 size: 15 residues. The germline gives CDR1 SGHNT, CDR2 YYREEE (reference sequence). V shed 2 bases and J 3 bases; nucleotides not matched to a gene: 2. CDR3 in amino acids: CASSFVAGGYNEQFF. The CDR3 DNA sequence: TGTGCCAGCAGCTTTGTAGCGGGGGGCTACAATGAGCAGTTCTTC.

Details on this clone: An end of the junction differs from the germline gene, which may be a read error. The chain carries TRBV7-2 and TRBJ1-3; D unresolved. The CDR3 has 13 amino acids. Germline V CDR1 and CDR2: SGHTA, FQGNSA. The CDR3 region is CASSDHNGDTIYF. Written as DNA, the CDR3 is TGTGCCAGCAGCGATCACAATGGAGACACCATATATTTT.

The J gene is TRBJ1-1, the V gene TRBV23-1; tentatively, D is TRBD1 (5 bases). TRBV23-1 is noted as an ORF with a role that remains uncertain. V lost 5 bases and J 1 base, leaving 14 bases between the germline ends. This CDR3 contains 15 residues. CDR3 residues: CASSRRGQANTEAFF. CDR3 DNA sequence: TGCGCCAGCAGTAGGAGGGGCCAAGCGAACACTGAAGCTTTCTTT.

The rearrangement links TRBV6-2 or TRBV6-3 to TRBJ2-1; TRBD2 might be the D (5 bases). V was clipped by 4 bases and J by 5 bases, with 15 bases between them. Germline V CDR1 and CDR2: MNHEY, SVGEGT. The CDR3 has 15 amino acids. CDR3 sequence reads: CASSFLLFGDNEQFF. The CDR3, as DNA: TGTGCCAGCAGTTTCCTCCTCTTCGGGGACAATGAGCAGTTCTTC.

The rearrangement joins TRBV6-2 or TRBV6-3 to TRBJ1-5; D may be TRBD1 (6 bases). The ends were cut back, 2 bases at V and 3 bases at J, with 14 bases in the middle. The CDR3 extends over 16 amino acids. Per the germline V gene, CDR1 is MNHEY and CDR2 is SVGEGT. The CDR3: CASSYPTGLPNQPQHF. CDR3 DNA sequence: TGTGCCAGCAGTTACCCCACAGGGCTCCCCAATCAGCCCCAGCATTTT.

The chain has TRBV2 and TRBJ2-7; TRBD2 matches at 10 bases. There are 14 residues in the CDR3. J gave up 6 bases and V 3 bases, and 5 bases lay outside the gene matches. CDR1 is SNHLY, CDR2 FYNNEI, per germline. CDR3: CASSDPSGGVEQYF. The CDR3 DNA reads TGTGCCAGCAGTGATCCTAGCGGGGGAGTCGAGCAGTACTTC.

The J gene is TRBJ2-1, the V gene TRBV28; 10 bases match TRBD2. The germline V gene has CDR1 MDHEN and CDR2 SYDVKM. This CDR3 is 15 amino acids long. Trimming removed 3 bases from V and 7 bases from J; junction bases left unmatched: 6. The CDR3 coding sequence is TGTGCCAGCAGTTTCCAACTAGCGGGATTGAATGAGCAGTTCTTC. It specifies CASSFQLAGLNEQFF.

Only one count was recorded for this clone. The chain has TRBV29-1 and TRBJ1-2; 10 bases line up with TRBD1. Per germline, CDR1 SQVTM and CDR2 ANQGSEA. The CDR3 length is 18 residues. Trimming took 7 bases from V and 2 from J; bases not matched to a gene: 19. This chain's CDR3 is CSARGQGRPGGINYGYTF. The CDR3 DNA reads TGCAGCGCTCGGGGACAGGGGAGGCCCGGGGGGATAAACTATGGCTACACCTTC.

This clone was counted a single time. This chain joins TRBV6-5 and TRBJ1-1, with 7 positions matching TRBD1. With V trimmed by 8 bases and J by 0 bases, 6 bases remained unmatched. The CDR3 runs to 14 residues. CDR1 is MNHEY and CDR2 is SVGAGI in the germline V gene. This CDR3 is CASQKQGLNTEAFF. In nucleotides, the CDR3 is TGTGCCAGCCAGAAACAGGGGCTGAACACTGAAGCTTTCTTT.

The chain recombines TRBV4-1 with TRBJ2-7; the D gene is possibly TRBD2 (6 bases). The V end lost 4 bases, the J end lost 5 bases, and 24 bases lay between the germline ends. CDR3 size: 17 residues. Germline V gives CDR1 MGHRA, CDR2 YSYEKL. The CDR3 reads CASSPTPGLSENHEQYF. CDR3 sequence (DNA): TGCGCCAGCAGCCCAACCCCCGGACTAAGCGAGAACCACGAGCAGTACTTC.

The chain recombines TRBV11-2 with TRBJ2-1; D gene unclear. Trimming left V 7 bases short and J 8 bases short, with 18 bases between. Germline CDR1 and CDR2: SGHAT and FQNNGV. The CDR3 length is 14 residues. The CDR3 region is CASNEVSFSDEQFF. For the CDR3, the DNA is TGTGCCAGCAACGAGGTGTCCTTCTCGGATGAGCAGTTCTTC.

A few counts support this clone. This sequence joins TRBV6-5 and TRBJ1-1, with D maybe TRBD1 (6 bases). There are 15 residues in the CDR3. In germline, CDR1 is MNHEY, CDR2 SVGAGI. Trimming pared 6 bases from V and 5 bases from J, leaving 19 bases between. DNA for the CDR3: TGTGCCAGCAGGCCCGTGGGGGCGGAGTGGACTGAAGCTTTCTTT. This sequence encodes CASRPVGAEWTEAFF.

The chain combines TRBV27 with TRBJ2-5; 11 nucleotides agree with TRBD2. Looked up from germline, CDR1 is MNHEY and CDR2 is SMNVEV (reference sequence). With 5 bases clipped from V and 4 bases from J, the junction kept 6 bases outside the gene matches. There are 15 residues in the CDR3. The CDR3 bases are TGTGCCAGCAGTGTGACTAGCGGGGAGCGAGAGACCCAGTACTTC. Protein sequence: CASSVTSGERETQYF.

V usage is TRBV21-1 and J usage is TRBJ2-6; the table assigns TRBD1, which was not confirmed against the DNA. TRBV21-1 is designated a pseudogene. CDR3 size: 17 residues. CDR3 loop: CARKRTGRNSGANVLTF. The DNA for the CDR3 is TGTGCCAGAAAAAGGACAGGACGAAACTCTGGGGCCAACGTCCTGACTTTC.

This rearrangement joins TRBV4-1 to TRBJ1-1, with a weak D call TRBD1 (6 bases). CDR1 MGHRA and CDR2 YSYEKL come from the germline V gene. There are 13 residues in the CDR3. Trimming left V 6 bases short and J 2 bases short, with 10 bases between. CDR3 nucleotides: TGCGCCAGCAGGGTACAGGGAAACACTGAAGCTTTCTTT. Translating it yields CASRVQGNTEAFF.

The rearrangement joins TRBV19 to TRBJ1-1; no definite D call. This CDR3 has 16 residues. Deletions cut 4 bases from V and 1 base from J, with 16 bases between. Germline values: CDR1 LNHDA, CDR2 SQIVND (reference sequence). CDR3 nucleotides: TGTGCCAGTAGTACCGCCAGACAAGCACCGAACACTGAAGCTTTCTTT. Translated: CASSTARQAPNTEAFF.

CDR3 residues: CAWTQSRVLPRGEKLFF. DNA of the CDR3: TGTGCCTGGACCCAGTCCCGGGTTCTCCCCCGGGGTGAAAAACTGTTTTTT. The chain combines TRBV30 with TRBJ1-4; D call uncertain. Germline V gives CDR1 GTSNPN, CDR2 SVGIG (reference sequence). The CDR3 loop spans 17 amino acids. Trimming pared 4 bases from V and 7 bases from J, leaving 25 bases between. The full variable domain, with the rest looked up from reference TRBV30 and TRBJ1-4, is SQTIHQWPATLVQPVGSPLSLECTVEGTSNPNLYWYRQAAGRGLQLLFYSVGIGQISSEVPQNLSASRPQDRQFILSSKKLLLSDSGFYLCAWTQSRVLPRGEKLFFGSGTQLSVL.

The chain has TRBV27 and TRBJ1-6, with 11 bases identical to TRBD1. J lost 9 bases, V lost 6 bases, and 7 bases had no gene match. The CDR3 spans 15 residues. The germline gives CDR1 MNHEY, CDR2 SMNVEV (reference sequence). The CDR3 reads CASSPWTGGSSPLHF. In DNA form, the CDR3 reads TGTGCCAGCAGCCCCTGGACAGGGGGCAGTTCACCCCTCCACTTT.

The CDR3 is CASSFDRGPYGYTF. Written as DNA, the CDR3 is TGTGCCAGCAGTTTCGACAGGGGACCTTATGGCTACACCTTC. V usage is TRBV28 and J usage is TRBJ1-2, with 8 positions matching TRBD1. The CDR3 sequence is 14 residues long. V lost 3 bases and J lost 5; bases outside the gene matches: 5. Germline-derived CDR1 and CDR2 are MDHEN and SYDVKM.

This sequence joins TRBV28 and TRBJ1-5, with TRBD1 identical over 9 bases. The germline V gene encodes CDR1 MDHEN and CDR2 SYDVKM. The CDR3 extends over 13 amino acids. The V segment lost 6 bases and the J segment 9 bases; nucleotides outside the gene matches: 6. CDR3 coding DNA: TGTGCCAGCAGCCAAGACAGGGGGAGGCCCCAGCATTTT. Translating gives CASSQDRGRPQHF.

The CDR3 nucleotides read TGTGCCACCTCGAACAGGGGACTTAACTATGGCTACACCTTC. It translates to CATSNRGLNYGYTF. The V and J genes are TRBV27 and TRBJ1-2, with 7 bases lining up with TRBD1. This CDR3 is built from 14 residues. The germline V gene has CDR1 MNHEY and CDR2 SMNVEV (reference sequence). V dropped 10 bases and J dropped 1; count of bases not matched to a gene: 9.

The chain combines TRBV19 with TRBJ1-5; D is perhaps TRBD1 (5 bases). Trimming took 3 bases from V and 8 from J, leaving 17 bases between them. Germline CDR1 is LNHDA and CDR2 is SQIVND (reference sequence). This CDR3 is 15 amino acids long. The CDR3 DNA is TGTGCCAGTAGTATCTCGGGACTGGCCATGAAGCCCCAGCATTTT. This sequence encodes CASSISGLAMKPQHF.

V usage is TRBV6-4 and J usage is TRBJ2-7; D perhaps matches TRBD1 (6 bases). The length of the CDR3 is 15 residues. The V gene's germline CDR1 is MRHNA and CDR2 SNTAGT. Trimming pared 7 bases from V and 7 bases from J, leaving 23 bases between. The CDR3 spells CASKRDQGSAAEQYF. In DNA, the CDR3 is TGTGCCAGCAAGCGAGACCAGGGGTCCGCCGCGGAGCAGTACTTC.

This clone rates as medium-sized (0.01 to 0.1%). The chain recombines TRBV29-1 with TRBJ2-1; 8 bases match TRBD2. V was pared by 6 bases and J by 7 bases, with 14 bases of the junction left unmatched. The CDR3 is 15 residues long. Germline CDR1 SQVTM, CDR2 ANQGSEA. CDR3 in amino acids: CSVSPGAGAGNEQFF. The CDR3 region has the DNA TGCAGCGTGTCCCCCGGAGCGGGAGCTGGGAATGAGCAGTTCTTC.

V is TRBV28 and J is TRBJ1-6, with 7 bases aligning to TRBD1. V dropped 5 bases and J dropped 8; count of bases not matched to a gene: 9. The CDR3 totals 15 residues. Germline loops: CDR1 MDHEN, CDR2 SYDVKM. The CDR3, as DNA: TGTGCCAGCAGTCTACCGGGACAGTTCGATTCACCCCTCCACTTT. This gives the protein CASSLPGQFDSPLHF.

The CDR3 DNA sequence: TGTGCCAGTAGCGGGTGGAACGTGAACACTGAAGCTTTCTTT. This encodes CASSGWNVNTEAFF. The rearrangement uses TRBV19 and TRBJ1-1, with D unresolved. CDR3 length: 14 residues. The ends were cut back, 6 bases at V and 0 bases at J, with 11 bases in the middle. Germline assignment: CDR1 LNHDA and CDR2 SQIVND (reference sequence). The whole variable domain, filled in from reference TRBV19 and TRBJ1-1, reads DGGITQSPKYLFRKEGQNVTLSCEQNLNHDAMYWYRQDPGQGLRLIYYSQIVNDFQKGDIAEGYSVSREKKESFPLTVTSAQKNPTAFYLCASSGWNVNTEAFFGQGTRLTVV.